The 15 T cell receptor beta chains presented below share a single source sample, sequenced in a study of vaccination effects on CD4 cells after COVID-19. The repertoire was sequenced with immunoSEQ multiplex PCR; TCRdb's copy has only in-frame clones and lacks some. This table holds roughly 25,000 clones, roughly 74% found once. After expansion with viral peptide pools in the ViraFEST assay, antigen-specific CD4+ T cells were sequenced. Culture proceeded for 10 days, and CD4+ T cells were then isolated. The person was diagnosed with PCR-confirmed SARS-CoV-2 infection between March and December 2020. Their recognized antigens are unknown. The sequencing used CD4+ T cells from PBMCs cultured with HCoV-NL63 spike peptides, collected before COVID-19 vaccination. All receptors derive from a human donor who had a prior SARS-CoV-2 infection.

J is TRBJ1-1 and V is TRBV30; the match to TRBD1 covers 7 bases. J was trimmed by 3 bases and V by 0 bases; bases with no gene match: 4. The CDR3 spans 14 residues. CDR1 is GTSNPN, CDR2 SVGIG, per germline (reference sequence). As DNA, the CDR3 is TGTGCCTGGAGTGTGTGGGACAGTGACACTGAAGCTTTCTTT. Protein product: CAWSVWDSDTEAFF.

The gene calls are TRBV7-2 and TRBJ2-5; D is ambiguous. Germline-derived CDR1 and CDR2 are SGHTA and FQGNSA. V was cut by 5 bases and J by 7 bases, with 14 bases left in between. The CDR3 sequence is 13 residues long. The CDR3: CASSPGLPATQYF. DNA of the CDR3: TGTGCCAGCAGCCCGGGCCTTCCTGCGACCCAGTACTTC.

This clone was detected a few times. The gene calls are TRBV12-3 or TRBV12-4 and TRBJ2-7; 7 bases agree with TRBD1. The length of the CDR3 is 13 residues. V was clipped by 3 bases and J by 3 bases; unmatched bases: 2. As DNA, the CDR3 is TGTGCCAGCAGTTTGGGACAGAGCTACGAGCAGTACTTC. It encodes CASSLGQSYEQYF.

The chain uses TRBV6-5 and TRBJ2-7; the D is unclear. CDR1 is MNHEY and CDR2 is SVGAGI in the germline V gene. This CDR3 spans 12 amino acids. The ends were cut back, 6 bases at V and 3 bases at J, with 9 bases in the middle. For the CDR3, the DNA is TGTGCCAGCAGGTCGACTTACTACGAGCAGTACTTC. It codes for CASRSTYYEQYF.

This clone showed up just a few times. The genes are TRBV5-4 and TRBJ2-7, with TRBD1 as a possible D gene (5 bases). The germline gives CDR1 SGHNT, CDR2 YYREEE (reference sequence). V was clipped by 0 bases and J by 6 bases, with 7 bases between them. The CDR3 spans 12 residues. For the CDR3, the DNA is TGTGCCAGCAGCTTGGGAACAGGCGAGCAGTACTTC. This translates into CASSLGTGEQYF.

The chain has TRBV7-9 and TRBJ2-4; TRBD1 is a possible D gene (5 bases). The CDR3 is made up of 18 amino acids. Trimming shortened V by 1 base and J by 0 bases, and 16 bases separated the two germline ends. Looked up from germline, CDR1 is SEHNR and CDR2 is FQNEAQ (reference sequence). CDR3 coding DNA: TGTGCCAGCAGCTTAGGGCCGATCTGGGGCCTAGCCAAAAACATTCAGTACTTC. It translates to CASSLGPIWGLAKNIQYF.

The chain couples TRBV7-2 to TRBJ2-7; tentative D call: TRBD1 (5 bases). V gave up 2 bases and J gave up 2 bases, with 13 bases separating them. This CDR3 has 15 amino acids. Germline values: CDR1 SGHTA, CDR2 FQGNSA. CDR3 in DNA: TGTGCCAGCAGCTTAAGGCAGGGAAGGACCTACGAGCAGTACTTC. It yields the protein CASSLRQGRTYEQYF.

CDR3 sequence (DNA): TGTGCCAGCAGTTATGGATGGGGGGAGGACACAGATACGCAGTATTTT. Translating gives CASSYGWGEDTDTQYF. The V and J genes are TRBV6-6 and TRBJ2-3; D may be TRBD2 (6 bases). From germline, CDR1 is MNHNY and CDR2 SVGAGI (reference sequence). The CDR3 runs to 16 residues. V lost 3 bases and J lost 2, with 15 bases in between.

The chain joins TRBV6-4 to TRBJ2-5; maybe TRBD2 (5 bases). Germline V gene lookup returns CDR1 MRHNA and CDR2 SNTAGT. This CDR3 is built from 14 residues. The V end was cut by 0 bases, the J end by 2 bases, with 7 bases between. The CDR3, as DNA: TGTGCCAGCAGTGACTCAGCGGTGCAAGAGACCCAGTACTTC. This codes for CASSDSAVQETQYF.

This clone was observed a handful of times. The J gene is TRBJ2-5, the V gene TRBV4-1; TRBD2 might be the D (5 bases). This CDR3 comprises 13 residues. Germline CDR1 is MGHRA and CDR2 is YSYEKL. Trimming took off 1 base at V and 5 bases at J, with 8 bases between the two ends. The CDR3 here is CASSQGWRETQYF. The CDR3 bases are TGCGCCAGCAGCCAAGGATGGAGGGAGACCCAGTACTTC.

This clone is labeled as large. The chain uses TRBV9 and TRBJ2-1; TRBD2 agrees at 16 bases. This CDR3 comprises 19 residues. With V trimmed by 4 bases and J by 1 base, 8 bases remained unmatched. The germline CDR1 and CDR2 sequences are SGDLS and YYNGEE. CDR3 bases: TGTGCCAGCAGCCCCACGGGACTAGCGGGAGGGCGATCCTACAATGAGCAGTTCTTC. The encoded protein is CASSPTGLAGGRSYNEQFF.

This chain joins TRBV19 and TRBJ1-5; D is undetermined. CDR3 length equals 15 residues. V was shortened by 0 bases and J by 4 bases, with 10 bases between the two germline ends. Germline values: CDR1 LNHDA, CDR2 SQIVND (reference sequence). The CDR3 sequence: CASSIDPGGNQPQHF. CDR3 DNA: TGTGCCAGTAGTATAGATCCCGGTGGGAATCAGCCCCAGCATTTT.

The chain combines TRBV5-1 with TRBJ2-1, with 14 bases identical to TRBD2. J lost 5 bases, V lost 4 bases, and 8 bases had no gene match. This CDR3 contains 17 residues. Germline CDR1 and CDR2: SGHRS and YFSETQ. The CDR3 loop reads CASSLWTSGRTNNEQFF. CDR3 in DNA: TGCGCCAGCAGCCTGTGGACTAGCGGGAGGACAAACAATGAGCAGTTCTTC.

CDR3 amino acids: CSVRAGSTDTQYF. The CDR3 DNA reads as TGCAGCGTGAGAGCGGGAAGCACAGATACGCAGTATTTT. This chain joins TRBV29-1 and TRBJ2-3; 7 bases are a match to TRBD2. This CDR3 comprises 13 residues. V shed 6 bases, J shed 0 bases, and the junction held 3 bases outside the gene matches. Germline assignment: CDR1 SQVTM and CDR2 ANQGSEA.

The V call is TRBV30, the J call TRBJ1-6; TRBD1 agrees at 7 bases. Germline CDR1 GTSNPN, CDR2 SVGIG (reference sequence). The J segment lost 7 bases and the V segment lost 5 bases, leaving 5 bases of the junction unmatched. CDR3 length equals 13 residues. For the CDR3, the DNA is TGTGCCTGGGGGGACAGCCTAAATTCACCCCTCCACTTT. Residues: CAWGDSLNSPLHF.